This T cell receptor beta chain was captured by sequencing in a study of CD8+ T cells in alopecia areata. General study points: Normal skin's resident alphabeta T cells are sequenced alongside lesional scalp T cells. In lesional scalp, particularly from alopecia totalis/universalis, clonality was higher than in normal scalp. Possibly as an HLA-related effect, TCR sharing across patients appeared less clear than in mice.

Sequencing templates came from extracted RNA that was reverse transcribed into cDNA. Assay: immunoSEQ multiplex PCR; the TCRdb copy retains only in-frame clones and omits some. In the table there are 150,000 to 200,000 clones, 59% of which are singletons. V lost 0 bases to trimming and J lost 11 bases; unmatched junction nucleotides: 11. Germline V lookup: CDR1 SQVTM, CDR2 ANQGSEA. There are 15 residues in the CDR3. This clone has just a few counts. Its antigen remains unknown. This TCR was recovered from a human donor with alopecia areata. The chain links TRBV29-1 to TRBJ2-7; TRBD2 aligns across 12 bases. The starting material was CD4+ T cells sorted from blood, obtained at week 0. CDR3 loop: CSVEDGGVTSGGKYF. In DNA form, the CDR3 reads TGCAGCGTTGAAGATGGCGGGGTGACTAGCGGGGGCAAGTACTTC.